There are a few counts of the clone carrying this T cell receptor (beta chain). This sample stems from a study of blood T cell repertoires in COVID-19. The CDR3 is made up of 11 amino acids. Germline loops: CDR1 MNHEY, CDR2 SVGAGI. The ends were cut back, 8 bases at V and 0 bases at J, with 3 bases in the middle. Sequencing was performed with immunoSEQ multiplex PCR; in TCRdb, only in-frame clones are kept and a portion is missing. The sample has over 150,000 clones, around four fifths seen once. The chain links TRBV6-5 to TRBJ2-3; no clear D gene. The receptor was derived from a woman aged 45 to 65 who had recovered from COVID-19. Sequencing was done on a sample of PBMCs or T cells enriched from blood (not recorded which). CDR3 DNA sequence: TGTGCCAGCCTGAGCACAGATACGCAGTATTTT. Its protein product is CASLSTDTQYF.